A selection of T cell receptor beta chains follows, all from one sample in a study of blood T cell repertoires in COVID-19. Assay used: immunoSEQ multiplex PCR; TCRdb lists only in-frame clones, some missing. The profile shows 150,000 to 200,000 clones, less than 85% of them singletons. The specimen was peripheral blood. These receptors all stem from a woman aged 40 to 50 with COVID-19, enrolled during active disease. CDR3s leave out the opening cysteine and the closing phenylalanine or tryptophan. Each record gives: D gene, J gene, V gene, CDR3 protein. The D gene is left open where the match is weak.

D: .
J: TRBJ1-1
V: TRBV7-6
CDR3: ASSPLPPERMTEAF

D: .
J: TRBJ2-1
V: TRBV6-5
CDR3: ASRERASYNEQF

D: TRBD1
J: TRBJ1-6
V: TRBV5-5
CDR3: ASSLGQGASPLH

D: .
J: TRBJ2-4
V: TRBV12-1
CDR3: ASSSPETRLAIRVAKNIQY

D: .
J: TRBJ2-2
V: TRBV7-9
CDR3: ASSPIGELF

D: TRBD1
J: TRBJ1-4
V: TRBV19
CDR3: ASSRGTGGYEKLF

D: TRBD1
J: TRBJ2-1
V: TRBV7-3
CDR3: ASSFLGQGRDEQF

D: .
J: TRBJ1-1
V: TRBV4-1
CDR3: ASSQDGWAKAF

D: .
J: TRBJ2-1
V: TRBV28
CDR3: ASTERSSYNEQF

D: TRBD1
J: TRBJ1-1
V: TRBV10-3
CDR3: AISDATGRNTEAF

D: TRBD1
J: TRBJ1-1
V: TRBV7-9
CDR3: ASNLAPGTGNTEAF

D: .
J: TRBJ1-1
V: TRBV19
CDR3: ASSIDKLKAF

D: TRBD1
J: TRBJ1-6
V: TRBV27
CDR3: ASSRDRGGSPLH

D: TRBD1
J: TRBJ2-1
V: TRBV4-1
CDR3: ASSRSRDRSYNEQF

D: .
J: TRBJ2-5
V: TRBV16
CDR3: ASSPGSAAKETQY

D: .
J: TRBJ1-1
V: TRBV6-6
CDR3: ASSYVRAGEAF

D: .
J: TRBJ1-1
V: TRBV29-1
CDR3: SVEDLVRGKNIEAF

D: .
J: TRBJ1-6
V: TRBV27
CDR3: ASRDSNSPLH

D: .
J: TRBJ2-7
V: TRBV29-1
CDR3: SGRLVISGEQY

D: .
J: TRBJ2-2
V: TRBV5-1
CDR3: ASRLVGGELF

D: .
J: TRBJ2-7
V: TRBV4-1
CDR3: ASSQLRVNYEQY

D: TRBD2
J: TRBJ2-7
V: TRBV28
CDR3: ASSLAGGVHYEQY

D: TRBD1
J: TRBJ1-2
V: TRBV19
CDR3: ASRADRVVNYGYT

D: .
J: TRBJ1-6
V: TRBV5-6
CDR3: ASSLNSLYNSPLH